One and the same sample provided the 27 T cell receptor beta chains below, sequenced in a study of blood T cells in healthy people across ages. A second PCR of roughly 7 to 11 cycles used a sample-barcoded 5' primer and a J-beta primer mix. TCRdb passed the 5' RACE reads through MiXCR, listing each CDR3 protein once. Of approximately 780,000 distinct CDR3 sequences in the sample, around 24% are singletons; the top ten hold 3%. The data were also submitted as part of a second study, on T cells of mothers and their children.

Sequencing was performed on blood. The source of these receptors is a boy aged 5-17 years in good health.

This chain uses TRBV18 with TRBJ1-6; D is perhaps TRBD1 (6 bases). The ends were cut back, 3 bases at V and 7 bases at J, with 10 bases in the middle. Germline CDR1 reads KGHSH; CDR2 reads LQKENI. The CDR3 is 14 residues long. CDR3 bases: TGTGCCAGCTCACCGGACAGAAGCAATTCACCCCTCCACTTT. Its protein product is CASSPDRSNSPLHF.

The CDR3 coding sequence is TGTGCCAGCGGGGTCTGGACAGGGTTCGTCGGTGTTATCACCGGGGAGCTGTTTTTT. Translated, it gives CASGVWTGFVGVITGELFF. The rearrangement links TRBV7-6 to TRBJ2-2; 8 positions match TRBD1. The CDR3 covers 19 residues. The germline CDR1 and CDR2 sequences are SGHVS and FNYEAQ. After removal of 8 bases from V and 4 bases from J, the junction contained 21 bases not matched to a gene. The whole variable domain, filled in from reference TRBV7-6 and TRBJ2-2, reads GAGVSQSPRYKVTKRGQDVALRCDPISGHVSLYWYRQALGQGPEFLTYFNYEAQQDKSGLPNDRFSAERPEGSISTLTIQRTEQRDSAMYRCASGVWTGFVGVITGELFFGEGSRLTVL.

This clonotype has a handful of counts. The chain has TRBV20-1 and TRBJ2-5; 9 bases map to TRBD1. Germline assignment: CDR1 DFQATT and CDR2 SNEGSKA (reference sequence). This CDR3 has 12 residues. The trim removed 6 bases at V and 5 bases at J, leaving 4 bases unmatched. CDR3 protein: CSARTGDETQYF. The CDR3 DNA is TGCAGTGCCAGGACAGGGGACGAGACCCAGTACTTC.

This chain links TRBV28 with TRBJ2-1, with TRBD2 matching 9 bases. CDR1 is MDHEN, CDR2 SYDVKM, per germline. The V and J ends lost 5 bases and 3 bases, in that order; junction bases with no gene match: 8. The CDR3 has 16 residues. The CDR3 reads CASSASSGADYNEQFF. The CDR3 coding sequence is TGTGCCAGCAGTGCCTCTAGCGGGGCGGACTACAATGAGCAGTTCTTC.

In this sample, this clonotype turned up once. The CDR3 nucleotides are TGTGCCACCAGCAGAGATAGCCGGGAAGGGGGGGGCACAGATACGCAGTATTTT. This sequence encodes CATSRDSREGGGTDTQYF. The J gene is TRBJ2-3, the V gene TRBV15, with TRBD2 as a possible D gene (7 bases). Germline CDR1 is LNHNV and CDR2 is YYDKDF (reference sequence). The ends were cut back, 0 bases at V and 1 base at J, with 17 bases in the middle. The CDR3 is 18 amino acids.

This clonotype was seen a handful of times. This CDR3 reads CASSIRLAGEETQYF. In DNA, the CDR3 is TGTGCCAGCAGCATTCGACTAGCGGGGGAAGAGACCCAGTACTTC. The J gene is TRBJ2-5, the V gene TRBV11-2; 12 bases agree with TRBD2. CDR1 and CDR2 (germline): SGHAT, FQNNGV. The J segment lost 3 bases and the V segment lost 5 bases, leaving 4 bases of the junction unmatched. This CDR3 is 15 amino acids long.

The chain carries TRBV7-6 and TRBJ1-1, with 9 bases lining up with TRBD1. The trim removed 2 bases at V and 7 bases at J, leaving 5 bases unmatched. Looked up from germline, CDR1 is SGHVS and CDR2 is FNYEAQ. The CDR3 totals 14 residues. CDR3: CASSLTPDRGEAFF. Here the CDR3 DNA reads TGTGCCAGCAGCTTAACCCCGGACAGGGGTGAAGCTTTCTTT.

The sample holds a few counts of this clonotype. The CDR3 reads CASSLEGGRSSYEQYF. The DNA of the CDR3 is TGCGCCAGCAGCTTGGAAGGGGGGAGGAGCTCCTACGAGCAGTACTTC. The V and J genes are TRBV5-1 and TRBJ2-5, with D perhaps being TRBD1 or TRBD2 (6 bases each). TRBJ2-7 matches the DNA end more closely, so the J call is doubtful. The CDR3 covers 16 residues. CDR1 is SGHRS, CDR2 YFSETQ, per germline.

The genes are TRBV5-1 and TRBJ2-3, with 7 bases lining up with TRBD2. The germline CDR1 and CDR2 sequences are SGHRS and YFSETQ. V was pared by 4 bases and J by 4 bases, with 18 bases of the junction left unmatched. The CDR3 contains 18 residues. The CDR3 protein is CASSPGLHSGGQADTQYF. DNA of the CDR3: TGCGCCAGCAGCCCGGGACTACATAGCGGAGGTCAGGCAGATACGCAGTATTTT.

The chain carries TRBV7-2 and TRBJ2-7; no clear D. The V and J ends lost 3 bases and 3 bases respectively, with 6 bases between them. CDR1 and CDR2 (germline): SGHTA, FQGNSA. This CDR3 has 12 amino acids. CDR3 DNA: TGTGCCAGCAGCTTTGGTCACTACGAGCAGTACTTC. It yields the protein CASSFGHYEQYF.

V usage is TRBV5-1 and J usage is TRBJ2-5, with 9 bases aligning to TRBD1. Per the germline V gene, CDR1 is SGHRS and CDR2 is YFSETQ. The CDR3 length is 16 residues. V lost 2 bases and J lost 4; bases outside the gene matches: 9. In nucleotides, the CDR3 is TGCGCCAGCAGCTTCCTCGCACAGGGGGCCCCAGAGACCCAGTACTTC. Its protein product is CASSFLAQGAPETQYF.

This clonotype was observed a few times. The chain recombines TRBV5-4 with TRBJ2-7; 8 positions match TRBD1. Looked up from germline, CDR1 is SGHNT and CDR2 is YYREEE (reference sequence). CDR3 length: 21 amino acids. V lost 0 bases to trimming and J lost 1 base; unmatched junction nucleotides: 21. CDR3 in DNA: TGTGCCAGCAGCTTGGGTTTAGCCAGGGGGCGAGGTATTAGCGAATCCTACGAGCAGTACTTC. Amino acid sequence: CASSLGLARGRGISESYEQYF.

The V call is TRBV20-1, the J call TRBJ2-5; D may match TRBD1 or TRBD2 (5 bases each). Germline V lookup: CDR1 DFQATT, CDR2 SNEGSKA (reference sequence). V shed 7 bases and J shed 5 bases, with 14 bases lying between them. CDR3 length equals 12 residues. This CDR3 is CSVVGAGETQYF. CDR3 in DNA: TGCAGTGTTGTCGGGGCCGGGGAGACCCAGTACTTC.

The chain's CDR3 is CASSPLVAGGEQFF. The CDR3 nucleotides read TGTGCCAGCAGTCCGCTCGTAGCGGGGGGAGAGCAGTTCTTC. V gene TRBV27 combines with J gene TRBJ2-1, with 10 bases that match TRBD2. The CDR3 length is 14 residues. J was trimmed by 10 bases and V by 5 bases; bases with no gene match: 8. Germline assignment: CDR1 MNHEY and CDR2 SMNVEV (reference sequence).

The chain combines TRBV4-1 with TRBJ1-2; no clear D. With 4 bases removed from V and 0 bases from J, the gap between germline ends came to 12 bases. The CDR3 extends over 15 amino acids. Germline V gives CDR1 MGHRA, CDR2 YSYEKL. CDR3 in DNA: TGCGCCAGCAGCCCCACCCTTTCAGCTAACTATGGCTACACCTTC. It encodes CASSPTLSANYGYTF.

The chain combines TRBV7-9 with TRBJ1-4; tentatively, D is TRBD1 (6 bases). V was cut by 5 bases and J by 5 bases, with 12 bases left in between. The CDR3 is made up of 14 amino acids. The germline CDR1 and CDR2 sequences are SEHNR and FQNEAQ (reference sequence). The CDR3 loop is CASSIGQSNEKLFF. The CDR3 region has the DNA TGTGCCAGCAGCATCGGACAGTCCAATGAAAAACTGTTTTTT. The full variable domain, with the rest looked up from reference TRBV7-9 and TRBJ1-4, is DTGVSQNPRHKITKRGQNVTFRCDPISEHNRLYWYRQTLGQGPEFLTYFQNEAQLEKSRLLSDRFSAERPKGSFSTLEIQRTEQGDSAMYLCASSIGQSNEKLFFGSGTQLSVL.

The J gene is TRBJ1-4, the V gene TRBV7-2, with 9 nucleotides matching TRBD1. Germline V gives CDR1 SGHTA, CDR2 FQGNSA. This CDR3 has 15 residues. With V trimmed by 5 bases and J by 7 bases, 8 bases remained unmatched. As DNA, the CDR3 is TGTGCCAGCAGCGCGACAGGGGGATCGGGTGAAAAACTGTTTTTT. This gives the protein CASSATGGSGEKLFF.

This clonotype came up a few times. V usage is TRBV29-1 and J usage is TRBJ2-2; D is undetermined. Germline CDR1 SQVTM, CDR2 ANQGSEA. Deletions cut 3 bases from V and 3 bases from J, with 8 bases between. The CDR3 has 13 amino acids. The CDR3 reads CSVDFPYTGELFF. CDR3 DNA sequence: TGCAGCGTTGATTTCCCGTACACCGGGGAGCTGTTTTTT.

In DNA, the CDR3 is TGCGCCAGCAGCTTGGGGGGACAGAATAATGAAAAACTGTTTTTT. Encoded protein: CASSLGGQNNEKLFF. The chain uses TRBV5-1 and TRBJ1-4; the match to TRBD1 covers 7 bases. CDR3 length equals 15 residues. Losses at the gene ends were 0 bases for V and 4 bases for J; bases not matched to a gene: 3. CDR1 is SGHRS, CDR2 YFSETQ, per germline.

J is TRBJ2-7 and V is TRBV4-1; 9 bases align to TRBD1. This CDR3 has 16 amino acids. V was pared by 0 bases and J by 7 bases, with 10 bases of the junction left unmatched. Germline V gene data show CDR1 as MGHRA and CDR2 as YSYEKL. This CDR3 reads CASSQEWGQGGQEQYF. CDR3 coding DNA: TGCGCCAGCAGCCAAGAGTGGGGACAGGGAGGTCAAGAGCAGTACTTC.

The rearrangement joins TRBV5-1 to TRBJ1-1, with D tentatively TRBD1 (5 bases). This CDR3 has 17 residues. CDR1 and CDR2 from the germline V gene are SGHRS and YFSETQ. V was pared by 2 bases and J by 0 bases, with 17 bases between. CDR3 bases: TGCGCCAGCAGCTTCCGGGACGGACTTCTAATGAACACTGAAGCTTTCTTT. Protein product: CASSFRDGLLMNTEAFF. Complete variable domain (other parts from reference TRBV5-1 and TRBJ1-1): KAGVTQTPRYLIKTRGQQVTLSCSPISGHRSVSWYQQTPGQGLQFLFEYFSETQRNKGNFPGRFSGRQFSNSRSEMNVSTLELGDSALYLCASSFRDGLLMNTEAFFGQGTRLTVV.

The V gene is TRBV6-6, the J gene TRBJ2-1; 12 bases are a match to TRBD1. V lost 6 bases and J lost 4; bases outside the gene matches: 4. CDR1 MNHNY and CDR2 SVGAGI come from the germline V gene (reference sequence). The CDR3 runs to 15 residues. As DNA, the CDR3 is TGTGCCAGCAGGGGACAGGGGGCGGGGTACAATGAGCAGTTCTTC. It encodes CASRGQGAGYNEQFF.

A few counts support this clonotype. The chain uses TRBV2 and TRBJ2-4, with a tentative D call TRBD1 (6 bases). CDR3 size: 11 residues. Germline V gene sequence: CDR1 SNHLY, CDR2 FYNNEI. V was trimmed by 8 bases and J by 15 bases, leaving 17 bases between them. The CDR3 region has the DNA TGTGCCAGCGGTGCAGGGGATAGGGGGTACTTC. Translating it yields CASGAGDRGYF.

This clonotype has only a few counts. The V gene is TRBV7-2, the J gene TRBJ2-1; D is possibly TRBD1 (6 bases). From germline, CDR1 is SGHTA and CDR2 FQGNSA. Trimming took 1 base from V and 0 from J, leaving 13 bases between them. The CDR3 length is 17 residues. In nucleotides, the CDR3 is TGTGCCAGCAGCTTAGTGGACAGCACAGTCTCCTACAATGAGCAGTTCTTC. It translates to CASSLVDSTVSYNEQFF.

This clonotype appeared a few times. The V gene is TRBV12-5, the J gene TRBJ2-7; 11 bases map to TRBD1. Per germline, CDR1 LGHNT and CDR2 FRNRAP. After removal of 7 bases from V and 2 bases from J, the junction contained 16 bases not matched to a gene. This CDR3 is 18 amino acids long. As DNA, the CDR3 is TGTGCTAGTGCCTTGGTCCTGGGGGACAGGGGGAGGACCTACGAGCAGTACTTC. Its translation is CASALVLGDRGRTYEQYF.

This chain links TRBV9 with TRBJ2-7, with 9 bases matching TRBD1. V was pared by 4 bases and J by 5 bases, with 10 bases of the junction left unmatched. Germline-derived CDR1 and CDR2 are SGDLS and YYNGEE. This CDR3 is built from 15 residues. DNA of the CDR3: TGTGCCAGCAGCCCCCAAGGGACAGGGATTCACGAGCAGTACTTC. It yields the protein CASSPQGTGIHEQYF.

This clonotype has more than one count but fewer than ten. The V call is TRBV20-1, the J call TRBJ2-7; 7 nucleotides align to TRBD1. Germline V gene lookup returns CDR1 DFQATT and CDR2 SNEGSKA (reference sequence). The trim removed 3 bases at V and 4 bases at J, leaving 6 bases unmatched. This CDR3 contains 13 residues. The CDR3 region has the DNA TGCAGTGCTAGGGGCCAGGGGGTATACGAGCAGTACTTC. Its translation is CSARGQGVYEQYF.